The sequence of this T cell receptor beta chain was determined in a study of cytomegalovirus exposure and HLA in healthy donors. Study details: It was reported in a later analysis that the 120 or so validation repertoires used the same platform as the approximately 690 first-cohort repertoires. Study results and limitations: TCR beta chains numbering about 160 were designated cytomegalovirus-associated. TCR clusters originating in the first cohort tended to co-occur in the 110 or so validation repertoires, according to a later analysis.

With respect to this clone: The antigen is undetermined.

Measured with immunoSEQ multiplex PCR; TCRdb has only the in-frame clones, and not every one. This sample has about 120,000 clones; 85% to 90% occur once, and the top ten carry roughly 2%. The CDR3 length is 14 residues. V was pared by 6 bases and J by 3 bases, with 15 bases between. In germline, CDR1 is LGHNT, CDR2 FRNRAP. The specimen sequenced was PBMCs. J is TRBJ2-7 and V is TRBV12-5; a weak D match, TRBD1 (6 bases). The clonotype originates from a woman aged 25 to 39 in good health and CMV-seronegative. This CDR3 is CASGGAGVNYEQYF. As DNA, the CDR3 is TGTGCTAGTGGGGGGGCAGGGGTGAACTACGAGCAGTACTTC. Full variable domain (remainder filled in from reference TRBV12-5 and TRBJ2-7): DARVTQTPRHKVTEMGQEVTMRCQPILGHNTVFWYRQTMMQGLELLAYFRNRAPLDDSGMPKDRFSAEMPDATLATLKIQPSEPRDSAVYFCASGGAGVNYEQYFGPGTRLTVT.